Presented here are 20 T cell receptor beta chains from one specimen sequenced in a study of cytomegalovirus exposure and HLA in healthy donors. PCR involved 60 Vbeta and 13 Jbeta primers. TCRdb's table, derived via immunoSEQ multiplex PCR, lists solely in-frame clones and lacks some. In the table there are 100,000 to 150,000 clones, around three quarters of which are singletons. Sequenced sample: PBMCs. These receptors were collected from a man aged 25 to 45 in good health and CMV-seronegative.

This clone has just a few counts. The CDR3 loop reads CASSYSREGGGYF. CDR3 DNA sequence: TGTGCCAGCAGTTACTCGAGGGAGGGGGGAGGCTACTTC. The chain couples TRBV6-5 to TRBJ2-5; a weak D match, TRBD2 (7 bases). CDR3 length equals 13 residues. V dropped 0 bases and J dropped 14 bases, with 16 bases sitting between them. Germline CDR1 reads MNHEY; CDR2 reads SVGAGI.

The CDR3 protein is CASSQVATSCEQYF. For the CDR3, the DNA is TGCGCCAGCAGCCAAGTGGCGACTAGCTGCGAGCAGTACTTC. The J gene is TRBJ2-7, the V gene TRBV4-1, with 7 bases matching TRBD2. Germline V gives CDR1 MGHRA, CDR2 YSYEKL. V dropped 1 base and J dropped 6; count of bases not matched to a gene: 6. This CDR3 has 14 residues.

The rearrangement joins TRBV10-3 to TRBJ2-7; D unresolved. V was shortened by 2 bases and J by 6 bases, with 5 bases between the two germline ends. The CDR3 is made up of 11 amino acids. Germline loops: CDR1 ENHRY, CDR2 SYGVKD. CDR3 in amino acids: CAISETVEQYF. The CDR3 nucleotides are TGTGCCATCAGTGAGACAGTCGAGCAGTACTTC.

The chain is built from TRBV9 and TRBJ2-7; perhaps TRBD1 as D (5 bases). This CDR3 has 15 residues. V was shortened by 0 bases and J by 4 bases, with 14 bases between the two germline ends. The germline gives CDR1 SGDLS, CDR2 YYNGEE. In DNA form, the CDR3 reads TGTGCCAGCAGCGTAGGTTCAGGGAAGACATACGAGCAGTACTTC. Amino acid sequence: CASSVGSGKTYEQYF.

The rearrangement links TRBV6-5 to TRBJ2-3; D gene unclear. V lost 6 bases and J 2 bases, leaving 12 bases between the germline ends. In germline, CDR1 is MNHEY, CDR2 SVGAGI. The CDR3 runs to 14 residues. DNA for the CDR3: TGTGCCAGCAGCCAGACTTTCTCCACAGATACGCAGTATTTT. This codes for CASSQTFSTDTQYF.

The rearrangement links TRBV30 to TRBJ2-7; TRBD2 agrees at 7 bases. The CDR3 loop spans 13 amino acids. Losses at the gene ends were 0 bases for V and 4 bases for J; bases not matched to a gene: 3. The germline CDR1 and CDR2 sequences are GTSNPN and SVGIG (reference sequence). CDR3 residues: CAWSVSGEYEQYF. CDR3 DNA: TGTGCCTGGAGTGTAAGCGGGGAGTACGAGCAGTACTTC.

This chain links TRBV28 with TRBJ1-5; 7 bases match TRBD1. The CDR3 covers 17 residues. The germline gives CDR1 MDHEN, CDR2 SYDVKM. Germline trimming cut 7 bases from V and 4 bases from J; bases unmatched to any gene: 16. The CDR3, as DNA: TGTGCCAGCAAAAAACCGAGACAGGGCGAGGGGAATCAGCCCCAGCATTTT. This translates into CASKKPRQGEGNQPQHF.

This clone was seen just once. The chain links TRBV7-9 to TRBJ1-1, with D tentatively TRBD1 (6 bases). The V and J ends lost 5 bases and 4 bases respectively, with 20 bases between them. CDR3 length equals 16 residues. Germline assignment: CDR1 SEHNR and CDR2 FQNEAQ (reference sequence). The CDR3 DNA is TGTGCCAGCAGCGCCCTGGCGGGCGAAGGGGGCACTGAAGCTTTCTTT. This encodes CASSALAGEGGTEAFF.

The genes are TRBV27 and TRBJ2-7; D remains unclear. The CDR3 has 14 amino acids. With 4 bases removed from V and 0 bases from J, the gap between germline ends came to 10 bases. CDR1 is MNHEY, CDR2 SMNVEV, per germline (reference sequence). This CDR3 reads CASSSRPFSYEQYF. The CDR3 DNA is TGTGCCAGCAGTTCGAGGCCATTCTCCTACGAGCAGTACTTC.

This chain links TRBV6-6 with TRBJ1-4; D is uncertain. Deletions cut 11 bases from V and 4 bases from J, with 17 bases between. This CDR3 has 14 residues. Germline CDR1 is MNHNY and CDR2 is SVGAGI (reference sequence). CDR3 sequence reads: CASAGGQLNEKLFF. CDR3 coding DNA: TGTGCCTCAGCGGGTGGGCAGCTTAATGAAAAACTGTTTTTT.

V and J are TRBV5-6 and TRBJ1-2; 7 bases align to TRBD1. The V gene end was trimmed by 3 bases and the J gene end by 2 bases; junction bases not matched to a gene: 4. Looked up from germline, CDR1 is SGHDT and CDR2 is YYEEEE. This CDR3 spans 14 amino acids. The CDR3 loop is CASSYYRGNYGYTF. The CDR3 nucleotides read TGTGCCAGCAGCTACTACAGGGGAAACTATGGCTACACCTTC.

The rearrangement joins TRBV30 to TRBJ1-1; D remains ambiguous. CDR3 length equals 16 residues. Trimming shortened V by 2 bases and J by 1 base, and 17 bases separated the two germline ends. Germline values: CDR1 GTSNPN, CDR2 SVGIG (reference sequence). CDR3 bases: TGTGCCTGGAGTAAAGACCCGGCAGGCCGGAACACTGAAGCTTTCTTT. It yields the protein CAWSKDPAGRNTEAFF.

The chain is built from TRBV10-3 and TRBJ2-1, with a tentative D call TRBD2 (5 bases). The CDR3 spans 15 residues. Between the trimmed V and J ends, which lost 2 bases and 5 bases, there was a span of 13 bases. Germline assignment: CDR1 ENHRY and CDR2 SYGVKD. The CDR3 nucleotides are TGTGCCATCAGTGAGCTGTGGGAGAAGGACAATGAGCAGTTCTTC. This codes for CAISELWEKDNEQFF.

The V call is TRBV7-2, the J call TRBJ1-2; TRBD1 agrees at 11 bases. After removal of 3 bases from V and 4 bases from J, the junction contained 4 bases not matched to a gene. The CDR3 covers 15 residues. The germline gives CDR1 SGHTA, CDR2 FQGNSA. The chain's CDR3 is CASSFGTGGIYGYTF. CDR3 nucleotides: TGTGCCAGCAGCTTCGGGACAGGGGGTATCTATGGCTACACCTTC.

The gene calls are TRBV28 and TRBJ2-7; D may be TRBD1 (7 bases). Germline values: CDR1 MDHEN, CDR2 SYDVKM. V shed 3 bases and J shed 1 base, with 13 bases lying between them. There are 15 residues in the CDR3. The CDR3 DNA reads TGTGCCAGCAGTTTTAGGCAGGGGGGATCCTACGAGCAGTACTTC. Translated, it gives CASSFRQGGSYEQYF.

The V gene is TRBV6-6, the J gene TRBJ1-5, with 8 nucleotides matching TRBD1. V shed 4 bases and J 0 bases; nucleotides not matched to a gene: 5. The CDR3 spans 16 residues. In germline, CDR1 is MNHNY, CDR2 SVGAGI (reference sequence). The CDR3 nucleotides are TGTGCCAGCAGTTTACCGGGACAGGCTAGCAATCAGCCCCAGCATTTT. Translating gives CASSLPGQASNQPQHF.

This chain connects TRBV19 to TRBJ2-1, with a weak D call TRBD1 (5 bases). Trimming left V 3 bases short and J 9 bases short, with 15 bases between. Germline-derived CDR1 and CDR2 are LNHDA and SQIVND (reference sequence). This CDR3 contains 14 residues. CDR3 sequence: CASSMVQAVGEQFF. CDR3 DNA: TGTGCCAGTAGTATGGTACAGGCCGTAGGTGAGCAGTTCTTC.

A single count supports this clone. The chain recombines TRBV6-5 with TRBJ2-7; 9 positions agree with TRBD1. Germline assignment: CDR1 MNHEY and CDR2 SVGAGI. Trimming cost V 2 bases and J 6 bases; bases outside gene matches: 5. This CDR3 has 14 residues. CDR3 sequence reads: CASSYRDRVAEQYF. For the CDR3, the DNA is TGTGCCAGCAGTTACCGGGACAGGGTAGCCGAGCAGTACTTC.

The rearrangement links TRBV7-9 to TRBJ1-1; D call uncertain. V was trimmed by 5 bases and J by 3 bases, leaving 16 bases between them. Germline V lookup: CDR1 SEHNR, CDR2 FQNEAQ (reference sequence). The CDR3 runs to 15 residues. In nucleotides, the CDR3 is TGTGCCAGCAGCACTATTCCGCGGGATGACACTGAAGCTTTCTTT. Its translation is CASSTIPRDDTEAFF.

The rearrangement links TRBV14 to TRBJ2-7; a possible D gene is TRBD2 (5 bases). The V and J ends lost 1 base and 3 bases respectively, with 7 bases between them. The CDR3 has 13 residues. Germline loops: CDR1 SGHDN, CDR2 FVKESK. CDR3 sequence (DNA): TGTGCCAGCAGCCAAGTCGGGGTCTACGAGCAGTACTTC. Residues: CASSQVGVYEQYF.